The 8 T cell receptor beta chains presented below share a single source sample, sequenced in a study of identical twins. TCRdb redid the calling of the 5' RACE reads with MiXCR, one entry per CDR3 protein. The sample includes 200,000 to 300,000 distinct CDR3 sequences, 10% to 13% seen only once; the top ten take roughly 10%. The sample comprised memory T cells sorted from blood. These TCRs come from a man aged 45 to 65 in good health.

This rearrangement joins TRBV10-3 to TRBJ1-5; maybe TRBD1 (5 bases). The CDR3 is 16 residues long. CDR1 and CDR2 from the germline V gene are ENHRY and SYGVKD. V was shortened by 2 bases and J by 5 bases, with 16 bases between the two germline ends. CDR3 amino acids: CAISEGTGRRDQPQHF. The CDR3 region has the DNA TGTGCCATCAGTGAGGGGACGGGAAGGAGGGATCAGCCCCAGCATTTT.

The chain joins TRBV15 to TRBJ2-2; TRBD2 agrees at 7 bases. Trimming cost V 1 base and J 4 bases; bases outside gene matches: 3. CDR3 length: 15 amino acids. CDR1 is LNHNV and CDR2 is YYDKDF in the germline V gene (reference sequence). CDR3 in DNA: TGTGCCACCAGCAGAGCGGGAGGTATCACCGGGGAGCTGTTTTTT. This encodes CATSRAGGITGELFF.

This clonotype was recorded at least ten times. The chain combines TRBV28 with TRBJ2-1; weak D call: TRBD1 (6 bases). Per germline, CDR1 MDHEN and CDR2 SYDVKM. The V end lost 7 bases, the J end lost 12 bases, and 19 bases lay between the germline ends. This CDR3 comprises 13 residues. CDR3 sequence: CASTKLRGLTQFF. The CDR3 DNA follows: TGTGCCAGCACCAAACTCAGGGGTCTAACGCAGTTCTTC.

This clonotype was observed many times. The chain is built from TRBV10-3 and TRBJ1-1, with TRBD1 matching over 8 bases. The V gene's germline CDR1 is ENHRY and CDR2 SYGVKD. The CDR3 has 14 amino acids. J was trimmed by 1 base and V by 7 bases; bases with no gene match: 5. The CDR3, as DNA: TGTGCCATCAACGCACAGGGGGGGAACACTGAAGCTTTCTTT. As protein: CAINAQGGNTEAFF.

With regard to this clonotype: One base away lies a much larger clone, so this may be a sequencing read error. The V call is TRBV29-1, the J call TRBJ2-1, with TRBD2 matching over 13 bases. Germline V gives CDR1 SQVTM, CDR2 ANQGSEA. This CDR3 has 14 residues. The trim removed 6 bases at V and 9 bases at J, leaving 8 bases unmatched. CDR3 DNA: TGCAGCGTCTTCCGGACTAGCGGGAGTAGTGAGCAGTTCTTC. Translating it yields CSVFRTSGSSEQFF.

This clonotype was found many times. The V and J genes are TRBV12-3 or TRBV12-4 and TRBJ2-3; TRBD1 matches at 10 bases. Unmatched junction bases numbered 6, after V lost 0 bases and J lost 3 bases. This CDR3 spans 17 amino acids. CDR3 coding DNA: TGTGCCAGCAGTTTAGCGCTCTGGGACAGGGGAACAGATACGCAGTATTTT. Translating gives CASSLALWDRGTDTQYF.

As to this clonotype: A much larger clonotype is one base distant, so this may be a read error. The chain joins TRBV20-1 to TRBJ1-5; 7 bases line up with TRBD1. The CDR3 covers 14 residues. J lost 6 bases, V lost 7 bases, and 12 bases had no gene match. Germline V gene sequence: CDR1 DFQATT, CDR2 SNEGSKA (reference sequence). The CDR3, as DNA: TGCAGTGTGAAGGCAAAACAGGGGACTCAGCCCCAGCATTTT. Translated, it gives CSVKAKQGTQPQHF.

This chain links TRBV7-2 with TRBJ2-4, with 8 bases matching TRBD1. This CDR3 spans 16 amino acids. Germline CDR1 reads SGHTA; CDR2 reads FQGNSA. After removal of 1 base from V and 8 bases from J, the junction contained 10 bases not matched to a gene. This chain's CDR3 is CASSLGGAGGSYIQYF. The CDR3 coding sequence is TGTGCCAGCAGCTTAGGAGGTGCAGGGGGCAGTTACATTCAGTACTTC. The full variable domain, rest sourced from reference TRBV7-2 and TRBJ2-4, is GAGVSQSPSNKVTEKGKDVELRCDPISGHTALYWYRQSLGQGLEFLIYFQGNSAPDKSGLPSDRFSAERTGGSVSTLTIQRTQQEDSAVYLCASSLGGAGGSYIQYFGAGTRLSVL.